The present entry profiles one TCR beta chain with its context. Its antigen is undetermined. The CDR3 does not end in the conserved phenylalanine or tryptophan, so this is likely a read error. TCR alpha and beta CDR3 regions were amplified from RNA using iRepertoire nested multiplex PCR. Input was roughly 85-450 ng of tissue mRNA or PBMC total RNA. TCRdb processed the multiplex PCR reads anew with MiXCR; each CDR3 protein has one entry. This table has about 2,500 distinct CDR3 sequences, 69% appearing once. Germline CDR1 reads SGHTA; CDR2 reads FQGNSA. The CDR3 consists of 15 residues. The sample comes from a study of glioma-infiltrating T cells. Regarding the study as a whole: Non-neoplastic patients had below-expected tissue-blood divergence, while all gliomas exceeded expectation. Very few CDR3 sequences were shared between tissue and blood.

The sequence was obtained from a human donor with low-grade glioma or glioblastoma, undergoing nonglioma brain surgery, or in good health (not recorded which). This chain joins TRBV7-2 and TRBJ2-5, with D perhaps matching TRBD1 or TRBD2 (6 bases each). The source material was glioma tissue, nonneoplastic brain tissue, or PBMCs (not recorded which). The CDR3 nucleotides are TGTGCGAGCAGCTTAGCGCTGGGGGGCAAAGAGAACCAGTACTTA. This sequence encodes CASSLALGGKENQYL.